Below, 18 T cell receptor beta chains from the same sample are listed, as sequenced in a study of patients and donors after allogeneic stem cell transplantation. A single record per CDR3 protein comes from TCRdb applying MiXCR to the RT-PCR reads. The data hold several hundred distinct CDR3 sequences, with roughly 21% observed a single time. The sample was blood, either unsorted or a sorted T cell fraction (not recorded which). All receptors come from a human donor who was either an allogeneic HSCT recipient or a stem cell or donor lymphocyte infusion donor (not recorded which). It is not recorded whose cells these are; they may come from a transplant donor.

The rearrangement links TRBV5-4 to TRBJ2-5; D perhaps matches TRBD2 (6 bases). CDR3 size: 14 residues. Germline V lookup: CDR1 SGHNT, CDR2 YYREEE (reference sequence). Trimming stripped 6 bases from V and 5 bases from J, with 17 bases between. CDR3 sequence reads: CASTAEGPRETQYF. The DNA for the CDR3 is TGTGCCAGCACGGCGGAGGGGCCTAGGGAGACCCAGTACTTC. Full variable domain (rest looked up from reference TRBV5-4 and TRBJ2-5): ETGVTQSPTHLIKTRGQQVTLRCSSQSGHNTVSWYQQALGQGPQFIFQYYREEENGRGNFPPRFSGLQFPNYSSELNVNALELDDSALYLCASTAEGPRETQYFGPGTRLLVL.

This clonotype was counted between two and nine times. This chain joins TRBV14 and TRBJ2-1; TRBD1 agrees at 8 bases. This CDR3 has 15 residues. V gave up 4 bases and J gave up 5 bases; unmatched junction bases: 7. The V gene's germline CDR1 is SGHDN and CDR2 FVKESK. The CDR3 sequence: CASSRSGGGNNEQFF. CDR3 in DNA: TGTGCCAGCAGCCGCTCAGGGGGCGGCAACAATGAGCAGTTCTTC.

This chain links TRBV2 with TRBJ1-1; 7 bases agree with TRBD1. The CDR3 is made up of 13 amino acids. Germline assignment: CDR1 SNHLY and CDR2 FYNNEI. Trimming removed 4 bases from V and 4 bases from J; junction bases left unmatched: 3. CDR3 DNA sequence: TGTGCCAGCAGTGGCACAGGGGCCACTGAAGCTTTCTTT. It specifies CASSGTGATEAFF.

In its sample, this clonotype was seen a few times. The chain has TRBV6-2 or TRBV6-3 and TRBJ2-1; a possible D gene is TRBD1 (5 bases). The CDR3 length is 15 residues. Trimming removed 6 bases from V and 15 bases from J, with 27 bases in between. In germline, CDR1 is MNHEY, CDR2 SVGEGT. The chain's CDR3 is CASRPTGLSIFQLFF. DNA for the CDR3: TGTGCCAGCAGACCTACAGGCCTCTCTATTTTCCAGCTGTTCTTC.

Only a few counts were recorded for this clonotype. The rearrangement uses TRBV29-1 and TRBJ2-7, with a tentative D call TRBD2 (5 bases). V was clipped by 5 bases and J by 7 bases, with 15 bases between them. CDR3 length: 12 amino acids. From germline, CDR1 is SQVTM and CDR2 ANQGSEA. CDR3 nucleotide sequence: TGCAGCGTTTTCGATGGGCCGGGGGAGCAGTACTTC. Its translation: CSVFDGPGEQYF.

The V gene is TRBV30, the J gene TRBJ1-2; no clear D gene. Germline values: CDR1 GTSNPN, CDR2 SVGIG (reference sequence). With 5 bases removed from V and 0 bases from J, the gap between germline ends came to 16 bases. The CDR3 runs 15 residues. The CDR3 DNA reads as TGTGCCTGGTCCCTAACTAGTCACGCTAACTATGGCTACACCTTC. Protein product: CAWSLTSHANYGYTF.

The sample holds a few counts of this clonotype. The chain links TRBV14 to TRBJ1-1; the match to TRBD1 covers 8 bases. The CDR3 has 16 residues. The germline CDR1 and CDR2 sequences are SGHDN and FVKESK. The V segment lost 0 bases and the J segment 5 bases; nucleotides outside the gene matches: 8. The DNA of the CDR3 is TGTGCCAGCAGCCAAGATCCGCGACAGGGGAGGACTGAAGCTTTCTTT. Amino acids: CASSQDPRQGRTEAFF. Based on the CDR3 plus reference TRBV14 and TRBJ1-1, the full variable domain is EAGVTQFPSHSVIEKGQTVTLRCDPISGHDNLYWYRRVMGKEIKFLLHFVKESKQDESGMPNNRFLAERTGGTYSTLKVQPAELEDSGVYFCASSQDPRQGRTEAFFGQGTRLTVV.

Judged by abundance, this clonotype is medium-sized. J is TRBJ1-5 and V is TRBV14, with a tentative D call TRBD1 (5 bases). The germline V and J ends were trimmed by 1 base and 2 bases, with 12 bases remaining between them. This CDR3 is 16 amino acids long. CDR1 is SGHDN and CDR2 is FVKESK in the germline V gene. The CDR3 DNA reads as TGTGCCAGCAGCCAAGTCCCGACAGTGGGCAATCAGCCCCAGCATTTT. This encodes CASSQVPTVGNQPQHF.

In its sample, this clonotype was seen a few times. The CDR3, as DNA: TGCAGTGCTAGAGAAGAAGTGGGCAGGGGAAATCAGCCCCAGCATTTT. It codes for CSAREEVGRGNQPQHF. The genes are TRBV20-1 and TRBJ1-5, with a possible D match to TRBD1 (6 bases). This CDR3 region has 16 residues. The V gene's germline CDR1 is DFQATT and CDR2 SNEGSKA (reference sequence). Trimming removed 0 bases from V and 4 bases from J, with 16 bases in between.

This clonotype is deemed medium-sized (0.01 to 0.1%). The CDR3 region has the DNA TGTGCCTGGAATTGGGAGGACACTGAAGCTTTCTTT. The encoded protein is CAWNWEDTEAFF. The chain joins TRBV30 to TRBJ1-1; D ambiguous. V lost 4 bases, J lost 3 bases, and 9 bases lay in between. The germline gives CDR1 GTSNPN, CDR2 SVGIG (reference sequence). This CDR3 has 12 amino acids.

The CDR3 DNA is TGTGCCAGCAGCTCCCACAGGGGAGGCACCGGGGAGCTGTTTTTT. The encoded protein is CASSSHRGGTGELFF. This sequence joins TRBV7-2 and TRBJ2-2; D is perhaps TRBD1 (7 bases). The ends were cut back, 4 bases at V and 4 bases at J, with 13 bases in the middle. CDR1 SGHTA and CDR2 FQGNSA come from the germline V gene. The CDR3 runs to 15 residues.

In this sample, this clonotype turned up a few times. CDR3 nucleotides: TGTGCCAGCAGTTTCGAGCGGGAGACCCAGTACTTC. Amino acids: CASSFERETQYF. The rearrangement uses TRBV12-3 or TRBV12-4 and TRBJ2-5, with D tentatively TRBD2 (5 bases). The CDR3 extends over 12 amino acids. Trimming cost V 3 bases and J 5 bases, with 7 bases left between them.

There are a few counts of this clonotype. This sequence joins TRBV5-1 and TRBJ2-7, with a possible D match to TRBD2 (7 bases). Germline CDR1 reads SGHRS; CDR2 reads YFSETQ. V was shortened by 3 bases and J by 3 bases, with 13 bases between the two germline ends. CDR3 length: 14 amino acids. The chain's CDR3 is CASSWAGAYYEQYF. DNA of the CDR3: TGCGCCAGCAGCTGGGCGGGGGCCTACTACGAGCAGTACTTC.

The chain employs TRBV4-2 and TRBJ2-7; D uncertain. The length of the CDR3 is 13 residues. Germline CDR1 is LGHNA and CDR2 is YNFKEQ. V was cut by 4 bases and J by 2 bases, with 9 bases left in between. CDR3 protein: CASSRGPTYEQYF. For the CDR3, the DNA is TGTGCCAGCAGCCGGGGTCCTACCTACGAGCAGTACTTC.

This chain links TRBV20-1 with TRBJ1-5; D might be TRBD1 (5 bases). The CDR3 loop spans 17 amino acids. Trimming left V 0 bases short and J 3 bases short, with 18 bases between. CDR1 DFQATT and CDR2 SNEGSKA come from the germline V gene (reference sequence). Here the CDR3 reads CSARDARGDGFNQPQHF. DNA of the CDR3: TGCAGTGCTAGAGATGCAAGGGGCGACGGATTCAATCAGCCCCAGCATTTT.

The V call is TRBV9, the J call TRBJ2-5; D possibly corresponds to TRBD1 (6 bases). Per germline, CDR1 SGDLS and CDR2 YYNGEE. The V end lost 4 bases, the J end lost 2 bases, and 9 bases lay between the germline ends. The CDR3 contains 13 residues. The chain's CDR3 is CASSIGQQETQYF. CDR3 sequence (DNA): TGTGCCAGCAGCATAGGACAGCAAGAGACCCAGTACTTC.

By share, this clonotype counts as large. The V call is TRBV6-6, the J call TRBJ2-7; 7 bases line up with TRBD1. The CDR3 consists of 13 residues. Per the germline V gene, CDR1 is MNHNY and CDR2 is SVGAGI (reference sequence). The V and J ends lost 5 bases and 1 base, in that order; junction bases with no gene match: 2. The CDR3 is CASSRQGSYEQYF. The DNA of the CDR3 is TGTGCCAGCAGTAGACAGGGATCCTACGAGCAGTACTTC.

There are a few counts of this clonotype. The chain couples TRBV15 to TRBJ2-1; D gene ambiguous. V was shortened by 0 bases and J by 8 bases, with 11 bases between the two germline ends. This CDR3 spans 14 amino acids. Germline V gene lookup returns CDR1 LNHNV and CDR2 YYDKDF (reference sequence). The CDR3 region is CATSRERVVDEQFF. CDR3 nucleotide sequence: TGTGCCACCAGCAGAGAAAGGGTCGTCGATGAGCAGTTCTTC.